The present T cell receptor beta chain was sequenced within a study of breast tumors, draining lymph nodes, adjacent tissues. Study-wide results and caveats: Findings are consistent with lymph node origin and intratumoral expansion of most tumor T cells.

Breast cancer patients provided tissue from their axillary draining lymph nodes. One entry per CDR3 protein, called by TCRdb with MiXCR from the multiplex PCR reads. Of over 200,000 distinct CDR3 sequences in the sample, roughly a third were seen once. J was trimmed by 4 bases and V by 4 bases; bases with no gene match: 6. CDR1 is SGDLS, CDR2 YYNGEE, per germline. CDR3 length: 14 residues. About this clonotype itself: The target antigen is unknown.

Material for sequencing was axillary lymph node tissue. The chain uses TRBV9 and TRBJ1-1, with 8 bases lining up with TRBD1. The clonotype was recovered from a female donor with breast cancer. Some clones in this sample may be carry-over from other donors' samples. The CDR3 is CASSTGQAFTEAFF. In DNA, the CDR3 is TGTGCCAGCAGCACGGGACAGGCGTTCACTGAAGCTTTCTTT.